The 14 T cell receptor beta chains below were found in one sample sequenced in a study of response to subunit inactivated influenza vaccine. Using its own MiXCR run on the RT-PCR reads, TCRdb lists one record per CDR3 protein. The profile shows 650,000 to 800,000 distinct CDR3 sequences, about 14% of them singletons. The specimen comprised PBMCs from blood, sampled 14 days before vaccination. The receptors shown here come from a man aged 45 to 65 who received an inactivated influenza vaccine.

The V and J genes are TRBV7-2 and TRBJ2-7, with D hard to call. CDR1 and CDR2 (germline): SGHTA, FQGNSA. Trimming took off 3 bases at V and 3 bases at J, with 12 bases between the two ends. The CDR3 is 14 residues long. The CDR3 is CASSLGRQNYEQYF. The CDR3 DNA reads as TGTGCCAGCAGCTTGGGCAGACAAAACTACGAGCAGTACTTC.

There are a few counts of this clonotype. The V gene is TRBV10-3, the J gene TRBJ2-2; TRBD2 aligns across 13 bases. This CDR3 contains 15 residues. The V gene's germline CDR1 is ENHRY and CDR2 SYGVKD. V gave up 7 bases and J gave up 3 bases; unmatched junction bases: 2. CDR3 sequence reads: CAINGLAGDTGELFF. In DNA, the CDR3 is TGTGCCATCAATGGACTAGCGGGAGACACCGGGGAGCTGTTTTTT.

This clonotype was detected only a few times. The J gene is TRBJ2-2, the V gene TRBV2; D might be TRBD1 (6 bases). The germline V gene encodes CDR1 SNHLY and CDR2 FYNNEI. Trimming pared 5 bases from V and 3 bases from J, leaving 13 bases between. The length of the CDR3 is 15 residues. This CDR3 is CASSRPDRYTGELFF. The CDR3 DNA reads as TGTGCCAGCAGTCGTCCGGACAGATACACCGGGGAGCTGTTTTTT.

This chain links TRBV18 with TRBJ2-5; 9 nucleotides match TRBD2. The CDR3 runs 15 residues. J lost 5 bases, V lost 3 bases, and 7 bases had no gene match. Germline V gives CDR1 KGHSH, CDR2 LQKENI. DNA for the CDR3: TGTGCCAGCTCACCCACGGCTAGCGGGGTTGAGACCCAGTACTTC. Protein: CASSPTASGVETQYF.

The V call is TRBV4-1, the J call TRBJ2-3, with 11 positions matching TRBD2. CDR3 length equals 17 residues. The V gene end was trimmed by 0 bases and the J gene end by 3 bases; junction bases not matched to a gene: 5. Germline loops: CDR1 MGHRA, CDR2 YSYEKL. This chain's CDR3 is CASSQDGTSGGTDTQYF. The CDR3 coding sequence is TGCGCCAGCAGCCAAGACGGGACTAGCGGCGGAACAGATACGCAGTATTTT.

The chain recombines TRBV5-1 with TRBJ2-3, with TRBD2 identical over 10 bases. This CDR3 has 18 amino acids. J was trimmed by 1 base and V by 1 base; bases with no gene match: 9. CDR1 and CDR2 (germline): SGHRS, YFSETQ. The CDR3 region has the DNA TGCGCCAGCAGCTTGTCATCTAGCGGGAGTATCGGCACAGATACGCAGTATTTT. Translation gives CASSLSSSGSIGTDTQYF.

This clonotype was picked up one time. DNA of the CDR3: TGCAGTGCCAGCCCCTTGGGTAGCGGGAGCATCTACGAGCAGTACTTC. Translating gives CSASPLGSGSIYEQYF. J is TRBJ2-7 and V is TRBV20-1, with TRBD2 matching over 9 bases. Trimming cost V 6 bases and J 3 bases; bases outside gene matches: 15. From germline, CDR1 is DFQATT and CDR2 SNEGSKA (reference sequence). This CDR3 has 16 residues.

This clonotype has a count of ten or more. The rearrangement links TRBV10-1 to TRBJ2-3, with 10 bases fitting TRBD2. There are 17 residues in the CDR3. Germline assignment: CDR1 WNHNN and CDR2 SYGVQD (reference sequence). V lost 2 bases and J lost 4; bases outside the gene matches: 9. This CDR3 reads CASSETSGAWGADTQYF. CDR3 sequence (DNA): TGCGCCAGCAGTGAGACTAGCGGGGCCTGGGGCGCAGATACGCAGTATTTT.

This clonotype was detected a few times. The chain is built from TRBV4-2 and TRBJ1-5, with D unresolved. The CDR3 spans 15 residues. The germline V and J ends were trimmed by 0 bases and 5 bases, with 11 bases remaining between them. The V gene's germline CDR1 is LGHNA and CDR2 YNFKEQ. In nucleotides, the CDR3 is TGTGCCAGCAGCCAAGAGGAGGGAGAGGATCAGCCCCAGCATTTT. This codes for CASSQEEGEDQPQHF.

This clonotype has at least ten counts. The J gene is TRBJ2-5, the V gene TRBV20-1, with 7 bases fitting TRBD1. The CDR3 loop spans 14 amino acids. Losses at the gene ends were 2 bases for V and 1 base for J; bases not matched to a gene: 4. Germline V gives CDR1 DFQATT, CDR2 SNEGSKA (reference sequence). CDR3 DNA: TGCAGTGCTAGAAAGACAGGGACCCAAGAGACCCAGTACTTC. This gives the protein CSARKTGTQETQYF.

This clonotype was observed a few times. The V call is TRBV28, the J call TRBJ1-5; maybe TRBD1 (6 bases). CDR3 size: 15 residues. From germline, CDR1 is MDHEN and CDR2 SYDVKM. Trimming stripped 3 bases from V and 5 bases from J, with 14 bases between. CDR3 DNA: TGTGCCAGCAGTTTTCCGGAAGGGACACATCAGCCCCAGCATTTT. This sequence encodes CASSFPEGTHQPQHF.

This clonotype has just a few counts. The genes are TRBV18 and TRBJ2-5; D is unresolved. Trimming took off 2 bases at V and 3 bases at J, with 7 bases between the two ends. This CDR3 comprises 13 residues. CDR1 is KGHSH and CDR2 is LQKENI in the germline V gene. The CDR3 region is CASSPVPEETQYF. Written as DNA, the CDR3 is TGTGCCAGCTCACCAGTCCCCGAAGAGACCCAGTACTTC.

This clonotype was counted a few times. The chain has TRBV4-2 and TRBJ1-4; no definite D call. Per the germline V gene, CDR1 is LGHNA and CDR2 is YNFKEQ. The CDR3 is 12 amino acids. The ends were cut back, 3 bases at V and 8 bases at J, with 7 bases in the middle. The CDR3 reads CASSHGGEKLFF. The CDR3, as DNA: TGTGCCAGCAGCCATGGCGGGGAAAAACTGTTTTTT.

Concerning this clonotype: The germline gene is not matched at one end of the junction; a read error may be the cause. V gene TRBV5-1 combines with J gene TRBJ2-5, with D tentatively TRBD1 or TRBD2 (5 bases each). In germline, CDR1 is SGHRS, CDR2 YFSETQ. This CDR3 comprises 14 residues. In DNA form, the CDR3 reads TGCGCCAGCAGCTCAGCCAGGGACGGTGAGACCCAGCACTTC. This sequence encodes CASSSARDGETQHF.